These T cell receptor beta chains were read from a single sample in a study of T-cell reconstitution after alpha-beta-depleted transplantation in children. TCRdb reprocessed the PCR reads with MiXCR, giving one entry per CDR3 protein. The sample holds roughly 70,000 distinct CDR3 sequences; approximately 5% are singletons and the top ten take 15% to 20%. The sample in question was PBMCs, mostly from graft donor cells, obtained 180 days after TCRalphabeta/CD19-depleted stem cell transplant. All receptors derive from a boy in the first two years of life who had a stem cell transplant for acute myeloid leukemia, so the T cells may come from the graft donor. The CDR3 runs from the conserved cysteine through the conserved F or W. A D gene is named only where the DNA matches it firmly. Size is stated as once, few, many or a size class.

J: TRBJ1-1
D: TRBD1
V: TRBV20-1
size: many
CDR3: CSVTQGMNTEAFF
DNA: TGCAGTGTTACACAGGGGATGAACACTGAAGCTTTCTTT

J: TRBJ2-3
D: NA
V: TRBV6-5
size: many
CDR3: CASSSYLTDTQYF
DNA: TGTGCCAGCAGTTCCTACCTCACAGATACGCAGTATTTT

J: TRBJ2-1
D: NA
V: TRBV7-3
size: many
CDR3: CASSLKGGPPWNEQFF
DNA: TGTGCCAGCAGCTTAAAGGGGGGGCCCCCGTGGAATGAGCAGTTCTTC

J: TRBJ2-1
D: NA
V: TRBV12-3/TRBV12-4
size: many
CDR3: CASRMTTRGEQFF
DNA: TGTGCCAGCAGAATGACTACTCGGGGCGAGCAGTTCTTC

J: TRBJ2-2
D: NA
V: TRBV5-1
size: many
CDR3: CASSLAESPDTGELFF
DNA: TGCGCCAGCAGCTTGGCCGAGTCGCCCGACACCGGGGAGCTGTTTTTT

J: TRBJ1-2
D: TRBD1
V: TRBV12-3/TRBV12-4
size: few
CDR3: CASCPPRGPDRGKRHGYTF
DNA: TGTGCCAGCTGTCCCCCTCGAGGTCCCGACAGGGGAAAAAGGCATGGCTACACCTTC

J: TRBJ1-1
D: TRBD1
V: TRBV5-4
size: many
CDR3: CASSWDRGHTEAFF
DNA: TGTGCCAGCAGCTGGGACAGGGGCCACACTGAAGCTTTCTTT

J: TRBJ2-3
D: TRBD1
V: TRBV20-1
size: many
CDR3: CSAPRGQGYDTQYF
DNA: TGCAGTGCTCCGAGGGGACAGGGGTATGATACGCAGTATTTT

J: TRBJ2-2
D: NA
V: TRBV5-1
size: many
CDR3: CASSLEARLSPGELFF
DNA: TGCGCCAGCAGCTTGGAGGCGCGACTCTCCCCGGGGGAGCTGTTTTTT

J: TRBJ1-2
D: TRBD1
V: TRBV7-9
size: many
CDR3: CASSLKGQLANYGYTF
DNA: TGTGCCAGCAGCCTCAAGGGACAGCTTGCTAACTATGGCTACACCTTC

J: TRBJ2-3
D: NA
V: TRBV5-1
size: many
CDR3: CASSLDAASTDTQYF
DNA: TGCGCCAGCAGCTTGGACGCGGCTAGCACAGATACGCAGTATTTT

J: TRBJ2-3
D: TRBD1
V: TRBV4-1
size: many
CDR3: CASSQAQGSGTDTQYF
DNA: TGCGCCAGCAGCCAGGCACAGGGGAGCGGCACAGATACGCAGTATTTT

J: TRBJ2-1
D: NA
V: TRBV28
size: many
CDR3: CASSLWSSNEQFF
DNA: TGTGCCAGCAGTTTATGGAGTTCCAATGAGCAGTTCTTC

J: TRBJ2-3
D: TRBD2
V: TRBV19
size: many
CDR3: CASNPRRGGHMDTQYF
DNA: TGTGCCAGTAACCCACGACGGGGGGGCCACATGGATACGCAGTATTTT

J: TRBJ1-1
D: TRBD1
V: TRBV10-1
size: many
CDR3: CASSAGQGLNTEAFF
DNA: TGCGCCAGCAGTGCTGGACAGGGATTGAACACTGAAGCTTTCTTT

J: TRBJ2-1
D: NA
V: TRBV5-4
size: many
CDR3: CASSLGSSVGYNEQFF
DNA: TGTGCCAGCAGCTTAGGTTCTAGCGTAGGGTACAATGAGCAGTTCTTC

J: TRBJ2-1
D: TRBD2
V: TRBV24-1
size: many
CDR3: CATSDRVAGYNEQFF
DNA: TGTGCCACCAGTGATCGGGTAGCGGGTTACAATGAGCAGTTCTTC

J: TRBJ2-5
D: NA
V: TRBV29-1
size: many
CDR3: CSVATGSAQGTQYF
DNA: TGCAGCGTTGCTACAGGGTCCGCCCAAGGGACCCAGTACTTC

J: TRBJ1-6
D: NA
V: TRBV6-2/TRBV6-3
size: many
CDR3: CASSSRTVSGDNSPLHF
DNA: TGTGCCAGCAGTTCGAGGACAGTCTCAGGGGATAATTCACCCCTCCACTTT

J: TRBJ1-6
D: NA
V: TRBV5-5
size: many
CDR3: CASSFWTSPLHF
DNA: TGTGCCAGCAGCTTTTGGACCTCACCCCTCCACTTT

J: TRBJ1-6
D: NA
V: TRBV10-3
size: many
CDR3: CAISESGTVNSPLHF
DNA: TGTGCCATCAGTGAGTCCGGGACGGTTAATTCACCCCTCCACTTT

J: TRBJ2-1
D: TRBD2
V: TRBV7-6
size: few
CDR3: CASSPLTSGPYNEQFF
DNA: TGTGCCAGCAGTCCTCTCACTAGCGGGCCGTACAATGAGCAGTTCTTC

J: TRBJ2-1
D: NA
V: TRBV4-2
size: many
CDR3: CASSQDPGARGDEQFF
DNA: TGTGCCAGCAGCCAAGATCCGGGGGCGCGAGGGGATGAGCAGTTCTTC

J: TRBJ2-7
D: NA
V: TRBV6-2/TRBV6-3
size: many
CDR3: CASSFLAGRSYEQYF
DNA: TGTGCCAGCAGTTTTTTAGCCGGGCGTTCCTACGAGCAGTACTTC

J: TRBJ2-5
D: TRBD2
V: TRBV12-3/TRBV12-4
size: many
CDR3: CASSPRGVGPETQYF
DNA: TGTGCCAGCAGCCCACGGGGGGTAGGGCCAGAGACCCAGTACTTC

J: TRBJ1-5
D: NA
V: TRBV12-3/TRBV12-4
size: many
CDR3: CASSLARNQPQHF
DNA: TGTGCCAGCAGTTTAGCCCGGAATCAGCCCCAGCATTTT

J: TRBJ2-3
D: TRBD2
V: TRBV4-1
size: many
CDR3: CASSQEAIAGGPSSSTDTQYF
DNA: TGCGCCAGCAGCCAAGAGGCGATAGCGGGGGGCCCCTCCTCTAGCACAGATACGCAGTATTTT

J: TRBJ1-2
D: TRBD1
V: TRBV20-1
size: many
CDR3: CSASTGGRFYGYTF
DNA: TGCAGTGCTTCTACAGGGGGCCGGTTCTATGGCTACACCTTC

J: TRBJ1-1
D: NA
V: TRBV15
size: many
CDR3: CATRPTGYNTEAFF
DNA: TGTGCCACCAGACCCACAGGGTACAACACTGAAGCTTTCTTT

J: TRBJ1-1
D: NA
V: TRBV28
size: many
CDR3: CASSLPRTEANTEAFF
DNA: TGTGCCAGCAGTTTACCTCGGACGGAAGCGAACACTGAAGCTTTCTTT

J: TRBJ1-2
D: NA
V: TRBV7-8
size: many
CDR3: CASSLASPTYYGYTF
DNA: TGTGCCAGCAGCTTAGCTTCTCCGACCTACTATGGCTACACCTTC

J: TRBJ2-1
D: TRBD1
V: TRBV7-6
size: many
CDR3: CASNPGQGFDEQFF
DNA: TGTGCCAGCAACCCGGGACAGGGGTTCGATGAGCAGTTCTTC

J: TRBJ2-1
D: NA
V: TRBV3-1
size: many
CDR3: CASSQVMGNNEQFF
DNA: TGTGCCAGCAGCCAAGTCATGGGAAACAATGAGCAGTTCTTC

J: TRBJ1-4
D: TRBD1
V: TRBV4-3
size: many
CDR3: CASSQGTPGQGANSEKLFF
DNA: TGCGCCAGCAGCCAAGGGACCCCGGGACAGGGGGCGAATAGCGAAAAACTGTTTTTT

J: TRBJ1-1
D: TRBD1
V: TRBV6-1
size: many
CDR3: CASTLRGRGTEAFF
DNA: TGTGCCAGCACGCTAAGGGGGCGCGGCACTGAAGCTTTCTTT

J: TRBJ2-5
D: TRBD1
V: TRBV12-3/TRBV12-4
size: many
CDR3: CASSKTTGTTGGETQYF
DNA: TGTGCCAGCAGCAAAACGACAGGCACCACAGGGGGAGAGACCCAGTACTTC

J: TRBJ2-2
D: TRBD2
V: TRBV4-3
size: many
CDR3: CASSQDAHGEGRGELFF
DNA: TGCGCCAGCAGCCAAGATGCACACGGGGAGGGACGGGGGGAGCTGTTTTTT

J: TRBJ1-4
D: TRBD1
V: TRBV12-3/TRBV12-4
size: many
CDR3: CASSFHPGTESPNEKLFF
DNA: TGTGCCAGCAGTTTCCACCCCGGGACAGAGAGTCCTAATGAAAAACTGTTTTTT

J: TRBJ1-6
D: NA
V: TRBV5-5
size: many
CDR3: CASSLQWSSYNSPLHF
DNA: TGTGCCAGCAGCTTGCAGTGGAGCTCCTATAATTCACCCCTCCACTTT

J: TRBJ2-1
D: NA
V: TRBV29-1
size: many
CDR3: CSVPMGLYYNEQFF
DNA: TGCAGCGTGCCGATGGGACTCTACTACAATGAGCAGTTCTTC

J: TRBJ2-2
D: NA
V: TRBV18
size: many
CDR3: CASSQWANTGELFF
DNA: TGTGCCAGCTCCCAATGGGCGAACACCGGGGAGCTGTTTTTT

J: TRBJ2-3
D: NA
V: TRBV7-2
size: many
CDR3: CASSPPNRETDTQYF
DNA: TGTGCCAGCAGCCCCCCCAACAGAGAGACAGATACGCAGTATTTT

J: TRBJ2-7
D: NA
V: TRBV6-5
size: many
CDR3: CASSWRGTGVPYEQYF
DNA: TGTGCCAGCAGTTGGCGAGGGACCGGAGTTCCGTACGAGCAGTACTTC

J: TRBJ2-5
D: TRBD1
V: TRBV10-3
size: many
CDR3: CAIGTGQETQYF
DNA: TGTGCCATCGGGACAGGGCAAGAGACCCAGTACTTC

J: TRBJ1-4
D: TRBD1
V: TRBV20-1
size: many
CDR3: CSARPGQRGEKLFF
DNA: TGCAGTGCTAGGCCGGGACAGCGGGGTGAAAAACTGTTTTTT

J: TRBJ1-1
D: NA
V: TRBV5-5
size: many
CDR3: CASSLGPVMNIEAFF
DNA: TGTGCCAGCAGCCTAGGACCAGTTATGAACATTGAAGCTTTCTTT

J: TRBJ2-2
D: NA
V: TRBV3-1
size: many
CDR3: CASSPQRALNTGELFF
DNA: TGTGCCAGCAGCCCCCAGCGGGCTCTGAACACCGGGGAGCTGTTTTTT

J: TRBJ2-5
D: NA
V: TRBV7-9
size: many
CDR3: CASSLDPGEETQYF
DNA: TGTGCCAGCAGCCTAGATCCGGGGGAAGAGACCCAGTACTTC

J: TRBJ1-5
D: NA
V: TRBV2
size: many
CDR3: CAGKDNQPQHF
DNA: TGTGCGGGCAAGGACAATCAGCCCCAGCATTTT

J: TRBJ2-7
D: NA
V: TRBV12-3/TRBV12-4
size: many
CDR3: CASSLMGTLYEQYF
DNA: TGTGCCAGCAGTTTAATGGGGACTCTCTACGAGCAGTACTTC

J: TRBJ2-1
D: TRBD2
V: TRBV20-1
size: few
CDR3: CSAGLAGGYNEQFF
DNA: TGCAGTGCTGGACTAGCGGGGGGGTACAATGAGCAGTTCTTC

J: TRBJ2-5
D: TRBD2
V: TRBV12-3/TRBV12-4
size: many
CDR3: CASSLGRLAGNQETQYF
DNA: TGTGCCAGCTCCCTCGGACGACTAGCGGGGAATCAAGAGACCCAGTACTTC

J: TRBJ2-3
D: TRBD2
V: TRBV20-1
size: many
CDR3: CSAGGLAGGLTDTQYF
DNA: TGCAGTGCTGGGGGGCTAGCGGGGGGATTAACAGATACGCAGTATTTT

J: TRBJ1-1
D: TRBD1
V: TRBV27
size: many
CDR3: CASSSRQGLPEAFF
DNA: TGTGCCAGCAGTTCCAGACAGGGGCTCCCTGAAGCTTTCTTT

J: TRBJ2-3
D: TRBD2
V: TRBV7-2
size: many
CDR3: CASSSAGVDTQYF
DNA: TGTGCCAGCAGCTCAGCGGGGGTTGATACGCAGTATTTT

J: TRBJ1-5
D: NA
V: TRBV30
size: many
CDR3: CAWSALRVRGGGNQPQHF
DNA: TGTGCCTGGAGTGCCCTGAGGGTCAGAGGCGGGGGCAATCAGCCCCAGCATTTT

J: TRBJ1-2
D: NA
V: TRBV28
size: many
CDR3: CASREGAYGYTF
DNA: TGTGCCAGCAGAGAGGGCGCCTATGGCTACACCTTC